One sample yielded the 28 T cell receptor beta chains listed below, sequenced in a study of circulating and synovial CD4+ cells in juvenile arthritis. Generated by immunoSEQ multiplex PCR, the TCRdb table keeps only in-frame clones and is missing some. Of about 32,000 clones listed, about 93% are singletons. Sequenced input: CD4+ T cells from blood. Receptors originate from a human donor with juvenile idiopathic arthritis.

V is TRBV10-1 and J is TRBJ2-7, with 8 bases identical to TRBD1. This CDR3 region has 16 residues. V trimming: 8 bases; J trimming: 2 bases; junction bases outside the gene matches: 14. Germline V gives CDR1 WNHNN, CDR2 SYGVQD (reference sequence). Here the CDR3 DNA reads TGCGCCAGCGAAGCCCCCCACAGGGGGAAAACCTACGAGCAGTACTTC. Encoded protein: CASEAPHRGKTYEQYF.

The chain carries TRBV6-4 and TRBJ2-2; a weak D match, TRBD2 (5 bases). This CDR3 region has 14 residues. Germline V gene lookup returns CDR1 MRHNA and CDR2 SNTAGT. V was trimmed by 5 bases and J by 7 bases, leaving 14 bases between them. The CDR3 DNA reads TGTGCCAGCAGTAGAAGCGCTGAGGGCGGGGAGCTGTTTTTT. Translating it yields CASSRSAEGGELFF.

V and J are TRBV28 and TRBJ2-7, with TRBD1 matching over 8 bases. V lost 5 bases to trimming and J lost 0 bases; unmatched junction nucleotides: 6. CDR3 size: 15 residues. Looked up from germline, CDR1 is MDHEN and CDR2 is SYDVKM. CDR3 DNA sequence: TGTGCCAGCAGTGCCCCAGGGGGCGGCTCCTACGAGCAGTACTTC. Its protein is CASSAPGGGSYEQYF.

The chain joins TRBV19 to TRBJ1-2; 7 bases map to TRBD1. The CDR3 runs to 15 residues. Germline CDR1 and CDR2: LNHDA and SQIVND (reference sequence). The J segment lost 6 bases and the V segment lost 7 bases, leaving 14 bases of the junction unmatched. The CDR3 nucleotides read TGTGCCAGTACCCACAGGGGTAGGTTTCTCGATGGCTACACCTTC. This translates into CASTHRGRFLDGYTF.

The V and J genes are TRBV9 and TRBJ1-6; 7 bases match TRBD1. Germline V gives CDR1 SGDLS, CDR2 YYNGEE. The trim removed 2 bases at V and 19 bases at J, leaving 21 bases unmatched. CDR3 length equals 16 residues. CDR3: CASSVQGDPVRARLHF. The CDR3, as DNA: TGTGCCAGCAGCGTCCAGGGGGATCCCGTCAGGGCACGCTTACACTTT.

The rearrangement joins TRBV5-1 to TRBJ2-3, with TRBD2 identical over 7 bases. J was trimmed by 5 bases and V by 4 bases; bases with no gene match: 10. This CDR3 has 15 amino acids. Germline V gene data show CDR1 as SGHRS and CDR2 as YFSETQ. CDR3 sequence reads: CASSPHGTTLDTQYF. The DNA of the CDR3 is TGCGCCAGCAGCCCACACGGGACTACCTTAGATACGCAGTATTTT.

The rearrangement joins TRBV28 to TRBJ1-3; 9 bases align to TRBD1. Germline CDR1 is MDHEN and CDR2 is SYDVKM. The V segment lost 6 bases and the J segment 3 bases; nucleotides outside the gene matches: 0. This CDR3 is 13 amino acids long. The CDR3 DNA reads TGTGCCAGCAGGACAGGGGGTGGAAACACCATATATTTT. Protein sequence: CASRTGGGNTIYF. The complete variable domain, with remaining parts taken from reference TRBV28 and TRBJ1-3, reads DVKVTQSSRYLVKRTGEKVFLECVQDMDHENMFWYRQDPGLGLRLIYFSYDVKMKEKGDIPEGYSVSREKKERFSLILESASTNQTSMYLCASRTGGGNTIYFGEGSWLTVV.

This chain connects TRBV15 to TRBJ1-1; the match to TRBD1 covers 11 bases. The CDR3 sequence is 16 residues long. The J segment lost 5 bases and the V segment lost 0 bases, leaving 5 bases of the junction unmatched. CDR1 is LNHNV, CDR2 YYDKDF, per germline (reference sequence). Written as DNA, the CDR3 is TGTGCCACCAGCAGAGATAAGGGACAGGGGGGAACTGAAGCTTTCTTT. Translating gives CATSRDKGQGGTEAFF.

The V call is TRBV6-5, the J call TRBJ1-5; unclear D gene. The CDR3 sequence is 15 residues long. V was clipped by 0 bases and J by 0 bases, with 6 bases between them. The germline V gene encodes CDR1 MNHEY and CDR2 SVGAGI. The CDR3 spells CASSYSRSSNQPQHF. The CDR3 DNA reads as TGTGCCAGCAGTTACTCTCGCAGTAGCAATCAGCCCCAGCATTTT.

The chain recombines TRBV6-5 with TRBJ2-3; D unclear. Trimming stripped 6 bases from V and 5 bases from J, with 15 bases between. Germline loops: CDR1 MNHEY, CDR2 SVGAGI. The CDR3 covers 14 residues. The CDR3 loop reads CASSPLRGLDTQYF. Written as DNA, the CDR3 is TGTGCCAGCAGCCCTTTACGTGGGCTAGATACGCAGTATTTT.

The CDR3 loop reads CASSPPGQGGNEQFF. The DNA for the CDR3 is TGTGCCAGCTCACCACCGGGACAGGGTGGGAATGAGCAGTTCTTC. The chain recombines TRBV18 with TRBJ2-1, with 9 nucleotides matching TRBD1. The CDR3 is made up of 15 amino acids. Germline lookup yields CDR1 KGHSH and CDR2 LQKENI. V lost 0 bases, J lost 7 bases, and 4 bases stayed unmatched.

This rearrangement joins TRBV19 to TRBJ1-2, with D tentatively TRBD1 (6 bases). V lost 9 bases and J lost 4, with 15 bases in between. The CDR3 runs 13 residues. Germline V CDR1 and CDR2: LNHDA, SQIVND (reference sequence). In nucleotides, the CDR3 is TGTGCCAGCCGGGGACCGACAGGCTATGGCTACACCTTC. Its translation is CASRGPTGYGYTF.

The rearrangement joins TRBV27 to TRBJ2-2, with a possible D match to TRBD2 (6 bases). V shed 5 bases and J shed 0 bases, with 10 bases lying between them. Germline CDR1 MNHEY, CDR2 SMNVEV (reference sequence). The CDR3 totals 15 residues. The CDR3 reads CASSLGTANTGELFF. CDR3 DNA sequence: TGTGCCAGCAGTCTCGGGACTGCGAACACCGGGGAGCTGTTTTTT.

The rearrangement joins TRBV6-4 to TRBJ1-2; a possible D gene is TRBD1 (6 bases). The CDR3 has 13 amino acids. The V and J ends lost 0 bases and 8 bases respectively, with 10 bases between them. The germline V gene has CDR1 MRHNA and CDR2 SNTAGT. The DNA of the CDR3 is TGTGCCAGCAGTGACTCCAGGGGATACGGCTACACCTTC. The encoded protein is CASSDSRGYGYTF.

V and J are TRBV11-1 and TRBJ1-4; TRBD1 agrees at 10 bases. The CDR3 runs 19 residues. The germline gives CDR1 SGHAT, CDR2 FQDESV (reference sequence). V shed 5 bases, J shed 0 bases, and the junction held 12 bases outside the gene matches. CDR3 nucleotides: TGTGCCAGCAGCCCGTTTCGGGACAGGGGCCGAGCAACTAATGAAAAACTGTTTTTT. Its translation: CASSPFRDRGRATNEKLFF. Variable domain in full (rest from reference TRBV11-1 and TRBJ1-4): EAEVAQSPRYKITEKSQAVAFWCDPISGHATLYWYRQILGQGPELLVQFQDESVVDDSQLPKDRFSAERLKGVDSTLKIQPAELGDSAMYLCASSPFRDRGRATNEKLFFGSGTQLSVL.

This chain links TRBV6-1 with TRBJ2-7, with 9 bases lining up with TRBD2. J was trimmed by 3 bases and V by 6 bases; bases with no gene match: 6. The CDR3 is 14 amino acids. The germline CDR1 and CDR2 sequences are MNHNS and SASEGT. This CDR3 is CASSVAGDLYEQYF. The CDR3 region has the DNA TGTGCCAGCAGCGTAGCGGGAGATCTCTACGAGCAGTACTTC.

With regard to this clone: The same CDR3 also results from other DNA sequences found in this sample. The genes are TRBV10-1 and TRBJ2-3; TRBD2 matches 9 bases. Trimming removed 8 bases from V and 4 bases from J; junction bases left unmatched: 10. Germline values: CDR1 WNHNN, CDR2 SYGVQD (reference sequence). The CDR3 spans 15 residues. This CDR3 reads CASPWREGPSDTQYF. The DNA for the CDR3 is TGCGCCAGCCCTTGGCGGGAGGGCCCCTCAGATACGCAGTATTTT.

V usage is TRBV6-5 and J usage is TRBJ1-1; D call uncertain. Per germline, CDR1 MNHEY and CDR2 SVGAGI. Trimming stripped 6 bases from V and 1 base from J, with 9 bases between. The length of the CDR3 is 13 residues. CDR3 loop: CASRQLSNTEAFF. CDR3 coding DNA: TGTGCCAGCAGACAATTGTCGAACACTGAAGCTTTCTTT.

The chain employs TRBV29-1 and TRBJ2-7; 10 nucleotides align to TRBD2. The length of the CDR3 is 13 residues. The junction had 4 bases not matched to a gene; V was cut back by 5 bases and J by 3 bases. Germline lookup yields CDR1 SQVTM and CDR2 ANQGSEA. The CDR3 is CSVRASGSYEQYF. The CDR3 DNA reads TGCAGCGTTAGGGCTAGCGGGAGCTACGAGCAGTACTTC.

Written as DNA, the CDR3 is TGTGCCAGCAGTTCACACATGAACACTGAAGCTTTCTTT. This codes for CASSSHMNTEAFF. V usage is TRBV28 and J usage is TRBJ1-1; D gene uncertain. CDR3 length equals 13 residues. The V end lost 4 bases, the J end lost 0 bases, and 6 bases lay between the germline ends. Germline CDR1 and CDR2: MDHEN and SYDVKM.

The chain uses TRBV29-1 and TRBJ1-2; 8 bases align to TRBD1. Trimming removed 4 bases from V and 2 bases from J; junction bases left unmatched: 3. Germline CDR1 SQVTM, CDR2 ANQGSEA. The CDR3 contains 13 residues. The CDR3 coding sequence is TGCAGCGTTGGGGACAGGTGGAACTATGGCTACACCTTC. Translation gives CSVGDRWNYGYTF.

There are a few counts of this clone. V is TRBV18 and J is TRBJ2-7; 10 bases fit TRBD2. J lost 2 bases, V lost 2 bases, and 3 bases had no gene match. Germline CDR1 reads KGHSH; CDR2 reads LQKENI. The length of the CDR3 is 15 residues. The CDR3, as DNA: TGTGCCAGCTCACCAGGACTAGCGGAGACCTACGAGCAGTACTTC. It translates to CASSPGLAETYEQYF.

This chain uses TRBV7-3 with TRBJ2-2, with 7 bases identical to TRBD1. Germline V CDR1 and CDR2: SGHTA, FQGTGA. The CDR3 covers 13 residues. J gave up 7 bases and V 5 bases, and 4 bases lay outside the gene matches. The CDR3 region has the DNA TGTGCCAGCAGCGACAGGGAACACGGGGAGCTGTTTTTT. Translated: CASSDREHGELFF.

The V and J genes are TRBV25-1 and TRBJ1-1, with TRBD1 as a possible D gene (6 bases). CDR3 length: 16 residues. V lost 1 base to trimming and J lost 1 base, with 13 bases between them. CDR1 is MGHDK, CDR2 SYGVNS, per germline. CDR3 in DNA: TGTGCCAGCAGTGAATCTGAAGGCAGGGGGAACACTGAAGCTTTCTTT. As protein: CASSESEGRGNTEAFF. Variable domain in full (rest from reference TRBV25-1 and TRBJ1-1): EADIYQTPRYLVIGTGKKITLECSQTMGHDKMYWYQQDPGMELHLIHYSYGVNSTEKGDLSSESTVSRIRTEHFPLTLESARPSHTSQYLCASSESEGRGNTEAFFGQGTRLTVV.

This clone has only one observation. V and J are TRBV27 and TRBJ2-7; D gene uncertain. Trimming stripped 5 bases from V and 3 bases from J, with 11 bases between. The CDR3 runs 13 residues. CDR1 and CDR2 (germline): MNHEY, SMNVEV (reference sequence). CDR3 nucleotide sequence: TGTGCCAGCAGTCCATCCACATTCTACGAGCAGTACTTC. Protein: CASSPSTFYEQYF.

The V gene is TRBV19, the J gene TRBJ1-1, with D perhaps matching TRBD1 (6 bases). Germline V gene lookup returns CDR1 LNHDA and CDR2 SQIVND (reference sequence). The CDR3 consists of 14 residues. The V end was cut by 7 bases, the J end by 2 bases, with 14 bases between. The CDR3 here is CASTSGTINTEAFF. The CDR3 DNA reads TGTGCCAGTACCTCCGGGACAATTAACACTGAAGCTTTCTTT.

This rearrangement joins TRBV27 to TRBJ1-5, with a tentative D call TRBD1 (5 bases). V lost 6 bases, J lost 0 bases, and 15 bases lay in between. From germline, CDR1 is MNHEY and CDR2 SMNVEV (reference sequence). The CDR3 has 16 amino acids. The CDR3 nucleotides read TGTGCCAGCAGGCACCGGACACTGGATAGCAATCAGCCCCAGCATTTT. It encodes CASRHRTLDSNQPQHF.

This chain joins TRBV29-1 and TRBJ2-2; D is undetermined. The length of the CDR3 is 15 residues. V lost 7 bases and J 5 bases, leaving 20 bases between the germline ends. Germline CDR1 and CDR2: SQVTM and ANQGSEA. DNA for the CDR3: TGCAGCGCATCTTCGGCCCCGCTGCGGACCGGGGAGCTGTTTTTT. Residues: CSASSAPLRTGELFF.